The clone carrying this TCR beta chain was detected only a few times. Its antigen is still unknown. The sample belongs to a study of cytomegalovirus exposure and HLA in healthy donors. Study findings and constraints: For cytomegalovirus status, the classifier reportedly gave diagnoses with high specificity and sensitivity.

Per germline, CDR1 SGHNT and CDR2 YYREEE (reference sequence). This CDR3 is 14 amino acids long. V shed 0 bases and J 4 bases; nucleotides not matched to a gene: 2. Some clones are missing from TCRdb's copy, which holds only in-frame ones; the method was immunoSEQ multiplex PCR. The sample has fewer than 250,000 clones; approximately 90% are singletons. The validation cohort, a group of 120 or so subjects, included the donors and was separate from the roughly 600-subject first cohort. Material for sequencing was PBMCs. V usage is TRBV5-4 and J usage is TRBJ2-7, with 9 bases fitting TRBD2. The TCR comes from a man between 18 and 29 years old in good health and CMV-seronegative. For the CDR3, the DNA is TGTGCCAGCAGCTTGGAAGCGGGAGGTTACGAGCAGTACTTC. The encoded protein is CASSLEAGGYEQYF.